These T cell receptor beta chains were read from a single sample in a study of cytomegalovirus exposure and HLA in healthy donors. The table came from immunoSEQ multiplex PCR; TCRdb's copy has only in-frame clones and leaves some out. This sample has roughly 87,000 clones, with over 60% found just once. The sample was PBMCs. These receptors were taken from a man aged 55 to 70 in good health and CMV-seronegative. CDR3s include the opening cysteine and the closing phenylalanine or tryptophan.

j_call v_call cdr3_aa
TRBJ1-6 TRBV30 CAYQGNSPLHF
TRBJ2-7 TRBV7-9 CSSSFYLTGLWDEQYF
TRBJ2-3 TRBV19 CASTPMAGKVDTQYF
TRBJ2-1 TRBV11-2 CASSLGVVAGEQFF
TRBJ2-7 TRBV6-6 CASSMIGVYEQYF
TRBJ2-7 TRBV5-1 CASSLDGGAGEQYF
TRBJ2-7 TRBV18 CASSLQGQGGEQYF
TRBJ1-5 TRBV19 CASSSPRGSNQPQHF
TRBJ2-2 TRBV11-3 CASSFRRGANTGELFF
TRBJ1-1 TRBV7-2 CASSPPTGGRAEAFF
TRBJ2-2 TRBV6-5 CASRRDRQTGELFF
TRBJ1-3 TRBV9 CASRPEDDSFSIYF
TRBJ1-6 TRBV30 CAWKVRTEISSYNSPLHF
TRBJ1-4 TRBV10-2 CASSEKGGTGNLKLFF
TRBJ1-4 TRBV30 CAWRKPGQGAGSEKLFF
TRBJ2-1 TRBV29-1 CSVEVLTGVYNEQFF